This is a list of T cell receptor beta chains from one sample in a study of T cell repertoires in cytomegalovirus infection. MiXCR, run by TCRdb on the reads, gives a single entry per CDR3 protein. The sample contains about 530,000 distinct CDR3 sequences, 26% of which appear only once. The sequencing sample was made of PBMCs. The receptors come from a human donor in good health (CMV status not recorded). Some clones in this sample may be carry-over from other donors' samples. Each CDR3 is given without its conserved first and last residue. The order of the fields is J gene, V gene, CDR3 protein.

J gene: TRBJ2-3; V gene: TRBV30; CDR3 protein: AWRRQGARTDTQY
J gene: TRBJ2-3; V gene: TRBV2; CDR3 protein: ASTPSGTRDTQY
J gene: TRBJ2-7; V gene: TRBV7-2; CDR3 protein: ASNLDRQDYEQY
J gene: TRBJ2-7; V gene: TRBV5-1; CDR3 protein: ASSLVVGSTYEQY
J gene: TRBJ2-1; V gene: TRBV7-2; CDR3 protein: ASSSQVGGQFAYNEQF
J gene: TRBJ1-6; V gene: TRBV27; CDR3 protein: ASKPGQGIFNSPLH
J gene: TRBJ2-4; V gene: TRBV6-5; CDR3 protein: ASSYYRERVNIQY
J gene: TRBJ1-1; V gene: TRBV6-2/TRBV6-3; CDR3 protein: ASSRARYRELNTEAF
J gene: TRBJ2-3; V gene: TRBV7-6; CDR3 protein: ASSLAGGVTQY
J gene: TRBJ2-5; V gene: TRBV29-1; CDR3 protein: SVRVLTQETQY
J gene: TRBJ2-1; V gene: TRBV19; CDR3 protein: ASSISRLAVSSYNEQF
J gene: TRBJ2-5; V gene: TRBV7-3; CDR3 protein: ASSPSPGETQY
J gene: TRBJ1-1; V gene: TRBV18; CDR3 protein: ASSPWGGTEAF
J gene: TRBJ2-7; V gene: TRBV7-2; CDR3 protein: ASSMLGDTSYEQY
J gene: TRBJ2-1; V gene: TRBV12-3/TRBV12-4; CDR3 protein: ASSLRLAGGYNEQF
J gene: TRBJ2-2; V gene: TRBV7-2; CDR3 protein: ASSSRRLAGPNTGELF
J gene: TRBJ2-3; V gene: TRBV10-3; CDR3 protein: AISDWAATDTQY
J gene: TRBJ2-1; V gene: TRBV12-3/TRBV12-4; CDR3 protein: ASRDQTSGRYNEQF
J gene: TRBJ2-7; V gene: TRBV9; CDR3 protein: ASSVASAYEQY
J gene: TRBJ1-1; V gene: TRBV29-1; CDR3 protein: SVEEQQVTEAF
J gene: TRBJ1-5; V gene: TRBV6-5; CDR3 protein: ASSYSRQGGASNQPQH
J gene: TRBJ1-2; V gene: TRBV6-2/TRBV6-3; CDR3 protein: ASSYGTGLNYGYT
J gene: TRBJ2-7; V gene: TRBV6-5; CDR3 protein: ASSYRDRGPYEQY
J gene: TRBJ2-7; V gene: TRBV28; CDR3 protein: ASSPALGLAYEQY
J gene: TRBJ2-5; V gene: TRBV11-2; CDR3 protein: ASSAVTSGYGETQY
J gene: TRBJ2-1; V gene: TRBV7-2; CDR3 protein: ASGGTGRLNEQF
J gene: TRBJ2-2; V gene: TRBV7-8; CDR3 protein: ASSLGTSLPTGELF
J gene: TRBJ2-5; V gene: TRBV29-1; CDR3 protein: SVEGASGKPLETQY
J gene: TRBJ2-3; V gene: TRBV2; CDR3 protein: ASSEQPSGSTDTQY
J gene: TRBJ2-2; V gene: TRBV24-1; CDR3 protein: ATGQENTGELF
J gene: TRBJ1-1; V gene: TRBV25-1; CDR3 protein: ASSESRENTEAF
J gene: TRBJ1-2; V gene: TRBV6-5; CDR3 protein: ASSYSAVGHPNYGYT
J gene: TRBJ2-1; V gene: TRBV28; CDR3 protein: ASSLGTGYNEQF
J gene: TRBJ1-2; V gene: TRBV12-3/TRBV12-4; CDR3 protein: ASIRDPVSSGYT
J gene: TRBJ2-4; V gene: TRBV11-1; CDR3 protein: ASSSPGLAANIQY
J gene: TRBJ2-3; V gene: TRBV11-2; CDR3 protein: ASSLRAARADTQY
J gene: TRBJ1-1; V gene: TRBV6-1; CDR3 protein: ASSALTGGRTEAF
J gene: TRBJ2-5; V gene: TRBV7-9; CDR3 protein: ASSLTKSGRKETQY
J gene: TRBJ1-3; V gene: TRBV19; CDR3 protein: ASTSGVVGNTIY
J gene: TRBJ1-6; V gene: TRBV4-3; CDR3 protein: ASSQAGTGNGPLH
J gene: TRBJ2-1; V gene: TRBV19; CDR3 protein: ASSILRGQGGEQF
J gene: TRBJ2-2; V gene: TRBV5-1; CDR3 protein: ASSLVGQITGELF
J gene: TRBJ2-1; V gene: TRBV7-9; CDR3 protein: ASSNYRDRHNEQF
J gene: TRBJ1-4; V gene: TRBV12-3/TRBV12-4; CDR3 protein: ASSLYTGGDEKLF
J gene: TRBJ2-6; V gene: TRBV12-3/TRBV12-4; CDR3 protein: ASSKTSGASGANVLT
J gene: TRBJ2-1; V gene: TRBV15; CDR3 protein: ATSRTTGAVGNEQF
J gene: TRBJ1-1; V gene: TRBV5-1; CDR3 protein: ASSGGPSTTEAF
J gene: TRBJ2-1; V gene: TRBV6-2/TRBV6-3; CDR3 protein: ASTRVGEQF
J gene: TRBJ2-1; V gene: TRBV7-9; CDR3 protein: ASSWTGTSGTALKYNEQF
J gene: TRBJ2-3; V gene: TRBV15; CDR3 protein: ATSRVLGDTQY
J gene: TRBJ2-3; V gene: TRBV20-1; CDR3 protein: SAPHWASGSDTQY
J gene: TRBJ1-1; V gene: TRBV6-2/TRBV6-3; CDR3 protein: ASSYMGFDTEAF
J gene: TRBJ1-5; V gene: TRBV19; CDR3 protein: ASSGGRGEAQPQH
J gene: TRBJ2-1; V gene: TRBV19; CDR3 protein: ASSLQGAEQF
J gene: TRBJ2-7; V gene: TRBV9; CDR3 protein: ASSREAGPPSYEQY
J gene: TRBJ2-1; V gene: TRBV5-4; CDR3 protein: ASSLVTSGKGLYNEQF
J gene: TRBJ1-1; V gene: TRBV19; CDR3 protein: ASSIGLMNTEAF